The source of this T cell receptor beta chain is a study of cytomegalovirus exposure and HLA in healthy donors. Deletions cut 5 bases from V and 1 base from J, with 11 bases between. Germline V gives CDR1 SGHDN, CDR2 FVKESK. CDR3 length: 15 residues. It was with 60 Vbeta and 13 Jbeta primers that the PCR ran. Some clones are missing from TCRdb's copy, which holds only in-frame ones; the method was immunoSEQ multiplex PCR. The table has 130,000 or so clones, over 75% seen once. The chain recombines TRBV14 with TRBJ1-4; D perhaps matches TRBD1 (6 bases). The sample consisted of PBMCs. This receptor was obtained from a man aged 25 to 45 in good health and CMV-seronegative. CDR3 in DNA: TGTGCCAGCAGCTTCCAAGGGGGAACTAATGAAAAACTGTTTTTT. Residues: CASSFQGGTNEKLFF.